This T cell receptor beta chain appears in the sequencing data of a study of blood T cell repertoires in COVID-19 (TCRdb year 2020). Broadly, across the study: Samples from collaborators originated in the United States, Italy and Spain and spanned both the acute and convalescent phases of COVID-19. The prospective study material was composed of cDNA or gDNA derived from T cells, B-cell-depleted T cells, or PBMCs. A de-identified subject ID, COVID-19 status, age in years and sex were almost always included in the sample metadata. A freely available public database, intended as a resource for researchers studying the immune response to SARS-CoV-2, is where the repertoires were released. Where available, HLA class I and class II types were taken from metadata supplied by the sample provider and were not determined by assay-based typing. Samples were obtained from the ongoing ImmuneRACE study (first 160 participants) and from over a thousand subjects provided by 6 global collaborators. The dataset comprised deeply sampled blood TCRbeta repertoires from subjects exposed to, actively infected with, or recovered from COVID-19. What the authors observed across the whole study: How much clinical and demographic metadata was included differed by source and by participant, and the metadata was provided uncurated.

This clone has a single count. The specificity of this receptor is unknown. No base quality values were provided; no much bigger clone lies one nucleotide off. Whole blood was collected in K2EDTA tubes by collaborating institutions according to the institutions' own protocols. For TCRbeta analysis, collaborators shipped samples as frozen whole blood, isolated PBMCs, or DNA extracted from either of those sample types. TCRbeta CDR3 regions were amplified from genomic DNA using the immunoSEQ Assay, a bias-controlled multiplex PCR. The study's own analysis went as follows. The number of nucleated cells in each sample was estimated from the amplification of reference gene primers within the assay. Sequence reads were collapsed and filtered to measure the absolute abundance of every unique TCRbeta CDR3 rearrangement. For each sample, productive Simpson clonality was calculated as the square root of Simpson's diversity index over productive rearrangements. TCRdb provides this immuneACCESS table in a form limited to in-frame rearrangements. Some clones are lacking; in checked studies, under half of them reflect an unresolved V gene, and why the rest are absent is not known. D and trimming come from the DNA, and the V and J calls and clone size come from that table. This sample gives about 160,000 clones in total; about nine tenths of them show up just once. 15% to 20% of the sample is taken by the ten largest.

The CDR3 runs 14 residues from the cysteine to the phenylalanine. Only the CDR3 DNA stays, 42 bases, in frame from base 1. Via the germline V gene, CDR1 is SNHLY and CDR2 FYNNEI. For this chain, trimming is 7 bases at the V end and 5 bases at the J end, and the number of junction bases without a gene match is 7. The sequence was obtained from a man aged 55-75 years with active or convalescent COVID-19. The chain couples TRBV2 to TRBJ2-2; 7 bases in between match TRBD2. The source material was peripheral blood. The CDR3 region reads CASKIRGGTGELFF. The DNA reads TGTGCCAGCAAGATAAGGGGAGGGACCGGGGAGCTGTTTTTT.